The clone carrying this T cell receptor beta chain was counted at least ten times. Its specificity is not known. In the ophthalmopathy cohort, Clinical Activity Score was at least 3, NOSPECS grade at least 4, and duration under 3 months. Patients were excluded for uncontrolled infection, other autoimmune disease, pregnancy or lactation. This record belongs to a study of T cells in Graves' hyperthyroidism and ophthalmopathy. Study-level findings and limits: The model made its ophthalmopathy prediction, and onset followed a median around six months later.

RNA transcripts gave rise to amplified TCR beta CDR3 regions. HTBI primers drove first-round RT-PCR of the TCR CDR3. MiXCR was run by TCRdb on the multiplex PCR reads, yielding one entry per CDR3 protein. The data show fewer than 750,000 distinct CDR3 sequences, with more than 12% seen just once and roughly an eighth held by the top ten. Looked up from germline, CDR1 is SEHNR and CDR2 is FQNEAQ (reference sequence). V was pared by 1 base and J by 3 bases, with 25 bases between. The CDR3 consists of 19 residues. Sample: blood. The chain combines TRBV7-9 with TRBJ2-7, with D maybe TRBD1 (6 bases). The sequence came from a woman aged 45-65 years with Graves' ophthalmopathy. Written as DNA, the CDR3 is TGTGCCAGCAGCTTAGTAAACCTAGGGGGAAACAGGTGGTACTACGAGCAGTACTTC. Residues: CASSLVNLGGNRWYYEQYF.